The 17 T cell receptor beta chains below all came from one sample that was sequenced in a study of shared clonotypes between healthy human individuals (dated by TCRdb to the early 2020s). Libraries were built with the immunoSEQ multiplex PCR assay. The immuneACCESS repertoire file appears here via TCRdb, limited to in-frame rearrangements. These files lack a portion of the clones; in checked studies, under half of the deficit traces to unresolved V genes, and the cause of the others is not known. Recorded for this sample are around 2.1 million clones; about 92% of them occurred a single time. The top ten constitute 1.5% to 2% of the sample. CD8 naive samples consisted of CD45RO-negative cells that were positively selected for CCR7, yielding a CD45RA+CCR7+ population without TemRA cells. The material sequenced was naive CD8+ T cells from PBMCs. The cell subset or site label here, explained by the study, means: CD45RA+CCR7+. Receptors were obtained from a man aged 18 to 29 in good health. Some clones in this sample may be carry-over from other donors' samples.

This chain links TRBV27 with TRBJ2-1; maybe TRBD2 (6 bases). CDR3 size: 14 residues. V was shortened by 8 bases and J by 7 bases, with 18 bases between the two germline ends. Germline V gives CDR1 MNHEY, CDR2 SMNVEV (reference sequence). The CDR3 nucleotides are TGTGCCAGCCGACGGGGTAATGGGGGGAATGAGCAGTTCTTC. Its translation: CASRRGNGGNEQFF.

In its sample, this clone was seen once. The gene calls are TRBV11-2 and TRBJ2-7; weak D call: TRBD2 (6 bases). The CDR3 extends over 14 amino acids. The germline V and J ends were trimmed by 3 bases and 4 bases, with 13 bases remaining between them. Germline CDR1 and CDR2: SGHAT and FQNNGV. The CDR3 DNA sequence: TGTGCCAGCAGCTTGAGGCTAGCGCTTTACGAGCAGTACTTC. This sequence encodes CASSLRLALYEQYF.

V usage is TRBV27 and J usage is TRBJ2-7; TRBD1 agrees at 7 bases. There are 15 residues in the CDR3. CDR1 is MNHEY, CDR2 SMNVEV, per germline (reference sequence). With V trimmed by 0 bases and J by 6 bases, 8 bases remained unmatched. The CDR3 protein is CASSLSDRFPAEQYF. The CDR3 DNA is TGTGCCAGCAGTTTATCGGACAGGTTCCCTGCCGAGCAGTACTTC.

The chain combines TRBV5-1 with TRBJ2-7; 7 bases align to TRBD2. CDR3 length: 13 residues. J was trimmed by 5 bases and V by 4 bases; bases with no gene match: 6. Germline V CDR1 and CDR2: SGHRS, YFSETQ. The CDR3 DNA is TGCGCCAGCAGCCTGGCTAGCGGTAACGAGCAGTACTTC. It yields the protein CASSLASGNEQYF. Drawing the rest from reference TRBV5-1 and TRBJ2-7, the complete variable domain is KAGVTQTPRYLIKTRGQQVTLSCSPISGHRSVSWYQQTPGQGLQFLFEYFSETQRNKGNFPGRFSGRQFSNSRSEMNVSTLELGDSALYLCASSLASGNEQYFGPGTRLTVT.

The chain uses TRBV5-1 and TRBJ2-1; 12 positions match TRBD2. The CDR3 contains 15 residues. Germline CDR1 reads SGHRS; CDR2 reads YFSETQ. The J segment lost 8 bases and the V segment lost 0 bases, leaving 3 bases of the junction unmatched. The CDR3 coding sequence is TGCGCCAGCAGCTTGGGACTAGCGGGAGTCGATGAGCAGTTCTTC. This gives the protein CASSLGLAGVDEQFF.

This clone turned up a few times. The genes are TRBV13 and TRBJ1-1; D might be TRBD1 (5 bases). The CDR3 spans 12 residues. Trimming removed 8 bases from V and 3 bases from J, with 10 bases in between. In germline, CDR1 is PRHDT, CDR2 FYEKMQ (reference sequence). In nucleotides, the CDR3 is TGTGCCAGCGGCGGGACGGACACTGAAGCTTTCTTT. Translated, it gives CASGGTDTEAFF.

On this clone: This CDR3 is also generated by other DNA sequences in the sample. The chain uses TRBV4-1 and TRBJ2-7; TRBD2 aligns across 7 bases. The germline V gene has CDR1 MGHRA and CDR2 YSYEKL. The CDR3 consists of 15 residues. The V gene end was trimmed by 1 base and the J gene end by 2 bases; junction bases not matched to a gene: 5. The CDR3 DNA reads TGCGCCAGCAGCCAAGGGACGGGAGGACCCTACGAGCAGTACTTC. Protein: CASSQGTGGPYEQYF.

J is TRBJ1-4 and V is TRBV5-4; the D is unclear. V lost 6 bases and J lost 1, with 10 bases in between. The CDR3 consists of 14 residues. CDR1 is SGHNT, CDR2 YYREEE, per germline (reference sequence). In nucleotides, the CDR3 is TGTGCCAGCACCCCAGTTGTAACTAATGAAAAACTGTTTTTT. It yields the protein CASTPVVTNEKLFF.

On this clone: This sample also contains other DNA sequences that code for the same CDR3. J is TRBJ1-1 and V is TRBV7-9, with D possibly TRBD1 on 6 matching bases. Trimming removed 4 bases from V and 0 bases from J, with 9 bases in between. There are 14 residues in the CDR3. Germline V CDR1 and CDR2: SEHNR, FQNEAQ (reference sequence). In DNA form, the CDR3 reads TGTGCCAGCAGCTCCAGGGGCATGAACACTGAAGCTTTCTTT. Amino acids: CASSSRGMNTEAFF.

This clone was recorded once. The J gene is TRBJ2-3, the V gene TRBV7-8, with unresolved D. The CDR3 spans 15 residues. CDR1 and CDR2 (germline): SGHVS, FQNEAQ. The V gene lost 5 bases and the J gene lost 4 bases, with 16 bases spanning the gap. The DNA for the CDR3 is TGTGCCAGCAGCCGGGCGGACCTAGGCGCAGATACGCAGTATTTT. This codes for CASSRADLGADTQYF.

The chain combines TRBV7-9 with TRBJ2-5; D remains ambiguous. The CDR3 contains 15 residues. CDR1 is SEHNR, CDR2 FQNEAQ, per germline (reference sequence). V dropped 4 bases and J dropped 5 bases, with 17 bases sitting between them. The CDR3 is CASSSTPRLGETQYF. Here the CDR3 DNA reads TGTGCCAGCAGCTCCACCCCGAGGTTGGGGGAGACCCAGTACTTC.

The CDR3 loop is CASSRAGTTSYEQYF. CDR3 DNA: TGTGCCAGCAGCCGAGCAGGTACTACCTCCTACGAGCAGTACTTC. The chain has TRBV13 and TRBJ2-7, with no clear D. With 5 bases removed from V and 0 bases from J, the gap between germline ends came to 14 bases. Per the germline V gene, CDR1 is PRHDT and CDR2 is FYEKMQ (reference sequence). The CDR3 totals 15 residues.

The chain combines TRBV25-1 with TRBJ1-2; D unresolved. The CDR3 totals 13 residues. Germline assignment: CDR1 MGHDK and CDR2 SYGVNS. With 2 bases removed from V and 8 bases from J, the gap between germline ends came to 12 bases. CDR3 in DNA: TGTGCCAGCAGTGAAGTAGGTGTAGGAGGCTACACCTTC. This encodes CASSEVGVGGYTF.

The table lists this clone with a few counts. Other DNA sequences of this sample code for an identical CDR3. V usage is TRBV30 and J usage is TRBJ1-1, with D unclear. V was clipped by 4 bases and J by 2 bases, with 8 bases between them. Per the germline V gene, CDR1 is GTSNPN and CDR2 is SVGIG (reference sequence). The CDR3 is made up of 12 amino acids. The CDR3 protein is CAWIWGNTEAFF. As DNA, the CDR3 is TGTGCCTGGATATGGGGAAACACTGAAGCTTTCTTT.

In its sample, this clone was seen once. This chain uses TRBV7-9 with TRBJ1-2; a possible D gene is TRBD1 (5 bases). Germline V gene data show CDR1 as SEHNR and CDR2 as FQNEAQ (reference sequence). V was cut by 4 bases and J by 4 bases, with 19 bases left in between. The CDR3 loop spans 16 amino acids. The CDR3 DNA sequence: TGTGCCAGCAGCTCCGAAAGGGACCGAATTTCCTATGGCTACACCTTC. Its translation is CASSSERDRISYGYTF. The whole variable domain, filled in from reference TRBV7-9 and TRBJ1-2, reads DTGVSQNPRHKITKRGQNVTFRCDPISEHNRLYWYRQTLGQGPEFLTYFQNEAQLEKSRLLSDRFSAERPKGSFSTLEIQRTEQGDSAMYLCASSSERDRISYGYTFGSGTRLTVV.

V and J are TRBV7-9 and TRBJ2-7, with 7 bases aligning to TRBD2. Germline V gene sequence: CDR1 SEHNR, CDR2 FQNEAQ (reference sequence). This CDR3 contains 15 residues. With V trimmed by 4 bases and J by 3 bases, 9 bases remained unmatched. CDR3 loop: CASSSPGGVFYEQYF. The CDR3 nucleotides are TGTGCCAGCAGCTCTCCGGGGGGAGTATTCTACGAGCAGTACTTC.

The V and J genes are TRBV30 and TRBJ2-5; the match to TRBD1 covers 9 bases. The ends lost 2 bases at V and 5 bases at J; junction bases unmatched: 3. Germline V lookup: CDR1 GTSNPN, CDR2 SVGIG (reference sequence). The CDR3 is 13 amino acids. This CDR3 is CAWSPGTGETQYF. CDR3 nucleotides: TGTGCCTGGAGTCCCGGGACAGGGGAGACCCAGTACTTC. The full variable domain, rest sourced from reference TRBV30 and TRBJ2-5, is SQTIHQWPATLVQPVGSPLSLECTVEGTSNPNLYWYRQAAGRGLQLLFYSVGIGQISSEVPQNLSASRPQDRQFILSSKKLLLSDSGFYLCAWSPGTGETQYFGPGTRLLVL.